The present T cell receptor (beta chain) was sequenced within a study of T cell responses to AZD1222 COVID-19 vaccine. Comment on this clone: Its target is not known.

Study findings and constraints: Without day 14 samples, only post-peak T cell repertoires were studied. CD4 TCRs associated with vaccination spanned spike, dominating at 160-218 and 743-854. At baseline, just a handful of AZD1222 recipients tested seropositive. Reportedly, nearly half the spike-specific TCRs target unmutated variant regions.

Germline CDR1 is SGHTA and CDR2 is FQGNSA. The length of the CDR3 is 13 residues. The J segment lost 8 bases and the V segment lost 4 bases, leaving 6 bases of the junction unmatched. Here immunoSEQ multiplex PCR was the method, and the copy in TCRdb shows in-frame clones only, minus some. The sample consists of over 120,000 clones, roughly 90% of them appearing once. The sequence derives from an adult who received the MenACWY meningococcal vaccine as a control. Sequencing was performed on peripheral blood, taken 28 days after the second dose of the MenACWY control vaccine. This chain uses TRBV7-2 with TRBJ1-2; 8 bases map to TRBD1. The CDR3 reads CASSSNRGTGYTF. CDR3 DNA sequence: TGTGCCAGCAGCTCCAACAGGGGGACCGGCTACACCTTC.